This TCR beta chain was identified in a study of regulatory T cells in long-lasting Graves disease. Described time point: persistent/refractory GD, antithyroid drugs over 5 years with positive TRAb. Generation of the TCR library employed RNA extracted from PBMCs. Through Arm-PCR of CDR3 regions and iRepertoire HTBI primers, TCR beta libraries were built. One entry per CDR3 protein results from TCRdb running MiXCR on the multiplex PCR reads. This sample yields approximately 690,000 distinct CDR3 sequences, of which 25% to 30% are seen a single time; about 42% belongs to the top ten. V lost 7 bases to trimming and J lost 2 bases, with 11 bases between them. The CDR3 runs to 13 residues. Looked up from germline, CDR1 is MNHNS and CDR2 is SASEGT.

The specimen was peripheral blood mononuclear cells (PBMCs), collected when the disease was refractory, from a patient treated with antithyroid drugs. The sequence came from a female donor with Graves disease. V gene TRBV6-1 combines with J gene TRBJ1-2; D not resolved. In DNA, the CDR3 is TGTGCCAGCACCCGCACGCGAAACTATGGCTACACCTTC. This sequence encodes CASTRTRNYGYTF.